This section outlines one TCR beta chain sequence together with its context. The study ran its PCR with 60 Vbeta and 13 Jbeta primers. Repertoires were generated with immunoSEQ multiplex PCR, while TCRdb's copy carries only in-frame clones and drops some. The table records fewer than 100,000 clones, around 84% of them present only once. This sample was included in a study of cytomegalovirus exposure and HLA in healthy donors. The sequence came from a middle-aged woman in good health and CMV-seropositive. What was sequenced was PBMCs.

The CDR3 spells CASSLPLGQKISYEQYF. The DNA for the CDR3 is TGTGCCAGCAGTTTACCCCTCGGACAGAAAATCTCCTACGAGCAGTACTTC. The chain combines TRBV28 with TRBJ2-7; weak D call: TRBD1 (6 bases). This CDR3 contains 17 residues. With 2 bases removed from V and 0 bases from J, the gap between germline ends came to 17 bases. Germline CDR1 is MDHEN and CDR2 is SYDVKM.